The present entry profiles one T cell receptor beta chain with its context. This clone's antigen is unknown. The record has no base qualities; no much larger clone is one base away. PBMCs were isolated by density centrifugation and stained for CD3, CD4 and CD8, and CD4+ and CD8+ T cells were sorted on a FACSAria. Scalp biopsies and blood samples were obtained from unaffected controls. The sample comes from a study of CD8+ T cells in alopecia areata listed by TCRdb under 2018. Some background on the complete study: In both human patients and the C3H/HeJ mouse model, the study applied high-throughput TCRbeta sequencing to look at T cell clonal expansion in alopecia areata. On the human side, TCRbeta sequencing was run on scalp tissue and on sorted CD4+ and CD8+ peripheral blood T cells from healthy controls and from alopecia areata patients with either patchy or totalis/universalis disease. Scalp clonality was compared across normal scalp (n=4), patchy alopecia areata scalp (n=8), and alopecia totalis/universalis scalp (n=8). RNA was obtained with the PAXgene miRNA kit for fixed scalp, the miRNeasy kit for PBMCs, and the RNeasy kit for mouse skin. Amplification of TCRbeta CDR3 regions was done by immunoSEQ multiplex PCR using 35 Vbeta forward primers and 13 Jbeta reverse primers.

Receptor amplification or capture employed the immunoSEQ multiplex PCR assay. To provide template for TCR sequencing, every sample had RNA extracted and reverse transcribed into cDNA. SuperScript III was used for first-strand cDNA synthesis, primed with a 2:1 mix of oligo-dT and random hexamers. A synthetic immune receptor repertoire was used to assess amplification bias, and residual bias was removed computationally. In the authors' own workflow: Raw reads were preprocessed for error removal, and CDR3 was defined according to IMGT conventions as running from the conserved cysteine to phenylalanine. Clonality was computed as 1 minus the Shannon entropy, with the entropy normalized by log2 of the number of productive unique TCRs. Scalp TCRbeta sequences were cross-referenced with sorted blood CD4 and CD8 repertoires so that the CD4 or CD8 identity of scalp clones could be inferred. TCRdb provides this immuneACCESS table in a form limited to in-frame rearrangements. Some clones are lacking; in checked studies, under half of them reflect an unresolved V gene, and why the rest are absent is not known. The V and J calls and clone size were taken over from that table, and D and trimming were inferred from the DNA. The sample contains roughly 150,000 clones, less than 75% of them found a single time. 30% to 45% of the sample is in the top ten clones.

The paper's findings and limits, for the study overall: Unlike mouse skin, where gammadelta T cells dominate, normal human skin contains resident alphabeta T cells that get sequenced too, which complicates analysis of the scalp TCR repertoire. Shared TCR sequences between patients were less evident than in mice, which may be partly attributable to HLA diversity in the patient population. Lesional scalp, especially in alopecia totalis/universalis, showed higher clonality and more expanded CD8+ clones than normal scalp, suggesting antigenic drive.

CDR1 and CDR2 were assigned from the germline V gene (reference sequence) as LNHDA and SQIVND. Compared with germline, V lacks 8 bases and J lacks 2 bases; bases without a gene match: 4. The CDR3 measures 14 amino acids from cysteine to phenylalanine. Only CDR3 DNA remains: 42 bases, in frame from the first base. The sequenced sample consisted of CD8+ T cells sorted from blood. The TCR comes from a human donor in good health. This chain joins TRBV19 to TRBJ2-7, with 12 middle bases fitting TRBD2. The CDR3 reads CASAWTSGTYEQYF. The nucleotides read TGTGCCAGTGCTTGGACTAGCGGGACCTACGAGCAGTACTTC.